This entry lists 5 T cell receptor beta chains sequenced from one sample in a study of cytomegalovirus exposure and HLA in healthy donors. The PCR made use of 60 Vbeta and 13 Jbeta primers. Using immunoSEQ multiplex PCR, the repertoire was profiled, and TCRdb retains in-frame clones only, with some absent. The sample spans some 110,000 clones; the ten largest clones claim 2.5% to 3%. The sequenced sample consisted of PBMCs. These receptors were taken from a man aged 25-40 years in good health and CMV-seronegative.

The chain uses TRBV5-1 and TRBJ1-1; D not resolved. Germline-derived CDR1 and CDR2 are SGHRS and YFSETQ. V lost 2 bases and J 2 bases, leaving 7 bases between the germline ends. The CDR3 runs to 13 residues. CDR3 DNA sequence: TGCGCCAGCAGCTTTACAGCCAACACTGAAGCTTTCTTT. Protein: CASSFTANTEAFF.

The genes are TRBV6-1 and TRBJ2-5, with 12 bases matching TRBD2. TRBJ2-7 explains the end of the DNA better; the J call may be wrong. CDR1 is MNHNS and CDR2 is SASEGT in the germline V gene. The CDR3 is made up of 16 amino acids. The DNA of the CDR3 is TGTGCCAGCAGTGAAGCGCTTGGACTAGCGGGGTACGAGCAGTACTTC. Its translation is CASSEALGLAGYEQYF.

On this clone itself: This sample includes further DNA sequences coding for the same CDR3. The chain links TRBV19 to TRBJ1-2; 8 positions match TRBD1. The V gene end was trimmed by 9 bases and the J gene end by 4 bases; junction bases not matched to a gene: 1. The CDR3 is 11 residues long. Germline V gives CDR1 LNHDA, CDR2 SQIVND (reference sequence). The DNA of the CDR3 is TGTGCCAGCGGACAGGGCTATGGCTACACCTTC. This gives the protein CASGQGYGYTF.

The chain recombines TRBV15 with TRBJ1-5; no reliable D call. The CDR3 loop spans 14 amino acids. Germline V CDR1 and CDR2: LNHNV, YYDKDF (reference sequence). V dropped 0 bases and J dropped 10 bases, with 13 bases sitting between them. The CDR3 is CATSREGSSGPQHF. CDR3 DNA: TGTGCCACCAGCAGAGAAGGCTCCTCGGGTCCCCAGCATTTT.

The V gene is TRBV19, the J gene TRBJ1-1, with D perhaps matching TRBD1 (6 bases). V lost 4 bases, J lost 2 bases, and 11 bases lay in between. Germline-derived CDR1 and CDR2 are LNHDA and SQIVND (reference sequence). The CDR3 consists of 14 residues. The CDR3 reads CASSSGRGNTEAFF. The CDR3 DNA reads TGTGCCAGTAGTAGTGGCAGGGGAAACACTGAAGCTTTCTTT.